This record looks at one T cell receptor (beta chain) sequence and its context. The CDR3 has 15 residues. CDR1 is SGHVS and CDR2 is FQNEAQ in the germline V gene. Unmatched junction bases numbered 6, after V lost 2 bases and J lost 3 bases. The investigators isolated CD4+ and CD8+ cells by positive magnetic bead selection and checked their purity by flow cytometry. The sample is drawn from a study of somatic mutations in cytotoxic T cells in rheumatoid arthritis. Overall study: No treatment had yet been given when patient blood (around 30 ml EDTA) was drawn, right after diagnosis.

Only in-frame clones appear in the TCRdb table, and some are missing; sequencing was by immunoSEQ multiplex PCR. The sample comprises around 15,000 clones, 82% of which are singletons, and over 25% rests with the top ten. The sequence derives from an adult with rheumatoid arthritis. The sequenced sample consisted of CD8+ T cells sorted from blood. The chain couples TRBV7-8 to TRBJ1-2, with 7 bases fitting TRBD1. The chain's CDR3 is CASSLTLGGDYGYTF. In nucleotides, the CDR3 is TGTGCCAGCAGCTTAACATTAGGGGGCGACTATGGCTACACCTTC.